Listed below are T cell receptor beta chains from one sample, sequenced in a study of shared clonotypes between healthy human individuals. Measured with immunoSEQ multiplex PCR; TCRdb has only the in-frame clones, and not every one. Of over 2,000,000 clones in the sample, about 94% are singletons; the top ten hold around 1.8%. Sequencing input: naive CD8+ T cells from PBMCs. These TCRs come from a man between 18 and 35 years old in good health. Some clones in this sample may be carry-over from other donors' samples. Both conserved end residues are trimmed from each CDR3.

TRBV9	ASSAGGQEAF
TRBV4-1	ASSPQGWNEQF
TRBV29-1	SAHLAGLAESSYEQY
TRBV27	ASSPEGANYGYT
TRBV5-1	ASSFGTSYEQY
TRBV2	ASSDQTGHYT
TRBV9	ASSKEANNEQF
TRBV7-6	ASSLGQQNTEAF
TRBV30	AWSVPGQLISYNSPLH
TRBV6-5	ASMMGNTEAF
TRBV28	ASSFSGGTYEQY
TRBV27	ASREFRGTDTQY
TRBV15	ATSGETGAHYGYT
TRBV27	ASSQAGGDTQY
TRBV7-9	ASSATSGAKNIQY
TRBV7-9	ASSLKLSGANVLT
TRBV5-6	ASSPGGPGELF
TRBV2	ASRSAGSSYEQY
TRBV9	ASSPGQGNTEAF
TRBV27	ASSFRGGLETEAF
TRBV11-2	ASSPERGVQETQY
TRBV5-6	ASSLPANYGYT